The T cell receptor beta chain under discussion was sequenced for a study of shared clonotypes between healthy human individuals. The study, taken as a whole, reports: Generation of non-shared clonotypes was less probable than generation of clonotypes shared by all four donors. Sequencing depth was a factor that was expected to affect clonotype sharing among donors. A handful of donors showed sharing of about 4.6% of naive CD4 clonotypes.

Per the germline V gene, CDR1 is ENHRY and CDR2 is SYGVKD. The CDR3 runs to 13 residues. V lost 6 bases and J lost 5; bases outside the gene matches: 4. The repertoire was sequenced with immunoSEQ multiplex PCR; TCRdb's copy has only in-frame clones and lacks some. The data show just over 2,000,000 clones, over 85% seen once. To note about this clone: Its antigen remains unknown.

The rearrangement joins TRBV10-3 to TRBJ2-1; 7 positions match TRBD1. The sequencing input was naive CD4+ T cells sorted from blood. Subset indicated: CD45RA+ positively selected. This sequence originates from a man younger than 35 in good health. Here the CDR3 reads CAISRDSDNEQFF. The CDR3 DNA sequence: TGTGCCATCAGCCGGGACAGCGACAATGAGCAGTTCTTC.